This TCR beta chain is from a study of cytomegalovirus exposure and HLA in healthy donors. V gave up 6 bases and J gave up 2 bases, with 4 bases separating them. This CDR3 region has 10 residues. CDR1 is SQVTM, CDR2 ANQGSEA, per germline. PCR was performed using 60 Vbeta and 13 Jbeta primers. Measured with immunoSEQ multiplex PCR; TCRdb has only the in-frame clones, and not every one. The table lists some 150,000 clones, less than 80% of them singletons, with roughly 4.2% in the top ten. Remarks on this clone: What it binds is not known.

Notes on the study in general: Cytomegalovirus-associated TCR beta chains were listed, numbering 150 to 200.

Material for sequencing was PBMCs. This receptor was identified in a man in his forties or fifties in good health and CMV-seronegative. V usage is TRBV29-1 and J usage is TRBJ2-5; no definite D call. CDR3 sequence (DNA): TGCAGCGTACTACAAGAGACCCAGTACTTC. Its translation: CSVLQETQYF.